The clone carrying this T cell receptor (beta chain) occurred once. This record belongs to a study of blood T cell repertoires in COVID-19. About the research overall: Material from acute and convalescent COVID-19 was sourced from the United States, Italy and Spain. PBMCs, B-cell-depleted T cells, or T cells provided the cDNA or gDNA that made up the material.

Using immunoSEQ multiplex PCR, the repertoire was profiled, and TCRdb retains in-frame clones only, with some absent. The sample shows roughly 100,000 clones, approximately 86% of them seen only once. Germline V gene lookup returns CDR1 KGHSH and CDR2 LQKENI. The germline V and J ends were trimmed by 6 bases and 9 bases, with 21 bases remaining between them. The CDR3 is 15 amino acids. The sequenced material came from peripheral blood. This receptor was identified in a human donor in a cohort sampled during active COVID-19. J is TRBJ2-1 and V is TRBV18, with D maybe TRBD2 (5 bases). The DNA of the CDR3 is TGTGCCAGCTCCTCTCCAGGCGGGTTTGCAGCTGAGCAGTTCTTC. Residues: CASSSPGGFAAEQFF. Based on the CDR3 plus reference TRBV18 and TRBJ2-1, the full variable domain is NAGVMQNPRHLVRRRGQEARLRCSPMKGHSHVYWYRQLPEEGLKFMVYLQKENIIDESGMPKERFSAEFPKEGPSILRIQQVVRGDSAAYFCASSSPGGFAAEQFFGPGTRLTVL.